The 15 T cell receptor beta chains reported below all come from one sample, sequenced in a study of T cell repertoires in ileal Crohn's disease. Only in-frame clones appear in the TCRdb table, and some are missing; sequencing was by immunoSEQ multiplex PCR. The table includes approximately 5,000 clones, nearly 85% detected once. Time point reported: neoterminal ileum biopsy at postoperative endoscopy, about 6 months after surgery. The source material was ileal tissue. All receptors derive from an adult with Crohn's disease.

The chain recombines TRBV28 with TRBJ2-2; 14 bases are shared with TRBD2. The CDR3 sequence is 14 residues long. Germline-derived CDR1 and CDR2 are MDHEN and SYDVKM. Trimming removed 6 bases from V and 8 bases from J; junction bases left unmatched: 2. CDR3 loop: CASRGTSGSGELFF. As DNA, the CDR3 is TGTGCCAGCAGGGGGACTAGCGGGAGTGGGGAGCTGTTTTTT. Using reference TRBV28 and TRBJ2-2 for the parts outside the CDR3, the full variable domain is DVKVTQSSRYLVKRTGEKVFLECVQDMDHENMFWYRQDPGLGLRLIYFSYDVKMKEKGDIPEGYSVSREKKERFSLILESASTNQTSMYLCASRGTSGSGELFFGEGSRLTVL.

This clone was seen just once. V is TRBV11-2 and J is TRBJ2-1; 8 nucleotides agree with TRBD1. Per the germline V gene, CDR1 is SGHAT and CDR2 is FQNNGV. The CDR3 is 15 amino acids. J gave up 7 bases and V 0 bases, and 5 bases lay outside the gene matches. The CDR3 loop is CASSLDYRGKNEQFF. The CDR3 DNA is TGTGCCAGCAGCTTAGATTACAGGGGGAAAAATGAGCAGTTCTTC. Supplemented by reference TRBV11-2 and TRBJ2-1, the full variable domain reads EAGVAQSPRYKIIEKRQSVAFWCNPISGHATLYWYQQILGQGPKLLIQFQNNGVVDDSQLPKDRFSAERLKGVDSTLKIQPAKLEDSAVYLCASSLDYRGKNEQFFGPGTRLTVL.

The rearrangement joins TRBV7-8 to TRBJ1-4; 8 bases fit TRBD1. The CDR3 runs to 17 residues. V trimming: 4 bases; J trimming: 2 bases; junction bases outside the gene matches: 9. Germline CDR1 SGHVS, CDR2 FQNEAQ. The CDR3 DNA reads as TGTGCCAGCAGCTCCTCAGGGGGCGCGGGGACTAATGAAAAACTGTTTTTT. Translating it yields CASSSSGGAGTNEKLFF.

This chain joins TRBV19 and TRBJ2-7; maybe TRBD1 (6 bases). In germline, CDR1 is LNHDA, CDR2 SQIVND (reference sequence). The V gene lost 4 bases and the J gene lost 3 bases, with 16 bases spanning the gap. CDR3 length equals 15 residues. The DNA for the CDR3 is TGTGCCAGTAGTACGAAAGGGGGACCGGGCTACGAGCAGTACTTC. It specifies CASSTKGGPGYEQYF.

This clone was detected only once. This sequence joins TRBV5-1 and TRBJ2-5; 13 bases line up with TRBD2. Trimming at V came to 0 bases and at J to 4 bases, leaving 9 bases not matched to a gene. The CDR3 spans 18 residues. Germline loops: CDR1 SGHRS, CDR2 YFSETQ. CDR3 amino acids: CASSLGLAGGVERETQYF. DNA of the CDR3: TGCGCCAGCAGCTTGGGACTAGCGGGAGGTGTGGAGCGAGAGACCCAGTACTTC.

This clone has more than one count but fewer than ten. Other DNA sequences in the sample encode the same CDR3. The J gene is TRBJ2-7, the V gene TRBV19, with 8 bases matching TRBD1. Losses at the gene ends were 5 bases for V and 3 bases for J; bases not matched to a gene: 9. Germline values: CDR1 LNHDA, CDR2 SQIVND (reference sequence). The CDR3 is made up of 15 amino acids. In DNA, the CDR3 is TGTGCCAGTAGTTTCGCCGGGACAGGTATCTACGAGCAGTACTTC. The encoded protein is CASSFAGTGIYEQYF.

This chain connects TRBV15 to TRBJ1-2; 9 nucleotides align to TRBD1. Per the germline V gene, CDR1 is LNHNV and CDR2 is YYDKDF (reference sequence). The V segment lost 5 bases and the J segment 7 bases; nucleotides outside the gene matches: 8. The CDR3 has 14 residues. CDR3 DNA sequence: TGTGCCACCAGCGCCCGGGACAGGGATGCTGGCTACACCTTC. It specifies CATSARDRDAGYTF.

The V and J genes are TRBV27 and TRBJ2-1, with TRBD2 matching over 11 bases. Germline lookup yields CDR1 MNHEY and CDR2 SMNVEV (reference sequence). Trimming took 2 bases from V and 2 from J; bases not matched to a gene: 2. CDR3 size: 16 residues. The CDR3 sequence: CASSLLSGRAYNEQFF. CDR3 sequence (DNA): TGTGCCAGCAGTTTACTTAGCGGGAGGGCCTACAATGAGCAGTTCTTC.

The chain employs TRBV6-5 and TRBJ2-7; D is unresolved. Germline V lookup: CDR1 MNHEY, CDR2 SVGAGI. The CDR3 is made up of 12 amino acids. V was clipped by 6 bases and J by 7 bases, with 13 bases between them. In nucleotides, the CDR3 is TGTGCCAGCAGAGCCGGACGGAAAGAGCAGTACTTC. This codes for CASRAGRKEQYF.

This sequence joins TRBV4-1 and TRBJ2-1; D is ambiguous. V was clipped by 4 bases and J by 5 bases, with 24 bases between them. The CDR3 runs to 18 residues. The V gene's germline CDR1 is MGHRA and CDR2 YSYEKL. CDR3 bases: TGCGCCAGCAGCCGTTACTCCCCGGGCCTTAGCCGCCACAATGAGCAGTTCTTC. It codes for CASSRYSPGLSRHNEQFF.

Here the CDR3 reads CASSPGQGETDTQYF. The CDR3 DNA follows: TGTGCCAGCAGTCCTGGACAGGGTGAAACAGATACGCAGTATTTT. This chain uses TRBV6-4 with TRBJ2-3, with 8 bases that match TRBD1. This CDR3 has 15 amino acids. With V trimmed by 5 bases and J by 3 bases, 7 bases remained unmatched. CDR1 is MRHNA, CDR2 SNTAGT, per germline.

The V and J genes are TRBV6-6 and TRBJ1-2; TRBD1 might be the D (5 bases). Between the trimmed V and J ends, which lost 6 bases and 4 bases, there was a span of 12 bases. The CDR3 is 13 amino acids. The germline gives CDR1 MNHNY, CDR2 SVGAGI (reference sequence). The CDR3 coding sequence is TGTGCCAGCAGCCGGGACGGGGCCTATGGCTACACCTTC. This translates into CASSRDGAYGYTF.

The chain has TRBV11-2 and TRBJ1-1, with D maybe TRBD1 (6 bases). The length of the CDR3 is 14 residues. The germline V gene encodes CDR1 SGHAT and CDR2 FQNNGV. Trimming stripped 7 bases from V and 1 base from J, with 13 bases between. CDR3 nucleotides: TGTGCCAGCACCAGGGGCAGGCGGAACACTGAAGCTTTCTTT. Translation gives CASTRGRRNTEAFF.

The CDR3: CASSEPYSNQPQHF. The CDR3 DNA sequence: TGTGCCAGCAGTGAACCTTATAGCAATCAGCCCCAGCATTTT. The V gene is TRBV25-1, the J gene TRBJ1-5, with D unclear. Trimming stripped 2 bases from V and 0 bases from J, with 5 bases between. Looked up from germline, CDR1 is MGHDK and CDR2 is SYGVNS. CDR3 length equals 14 residues.

The rearrangement links TRBV27 to TRBJ2-2, with unresolved D. The V end lost 2 bases, the J end lost 0 bases, and 1 base lay between the germline ends. The CDR3 is 13 amino acids. CDR1 is MNHEY and CDR2 is SMNVEV in the germline V gene (reference sequence). The CDR3 coding sequence is TGTGCCAGCAGTTTAGCGAACACCGGGGAGCTGTTTTTT. Its translation: CASSLANTGELFF.